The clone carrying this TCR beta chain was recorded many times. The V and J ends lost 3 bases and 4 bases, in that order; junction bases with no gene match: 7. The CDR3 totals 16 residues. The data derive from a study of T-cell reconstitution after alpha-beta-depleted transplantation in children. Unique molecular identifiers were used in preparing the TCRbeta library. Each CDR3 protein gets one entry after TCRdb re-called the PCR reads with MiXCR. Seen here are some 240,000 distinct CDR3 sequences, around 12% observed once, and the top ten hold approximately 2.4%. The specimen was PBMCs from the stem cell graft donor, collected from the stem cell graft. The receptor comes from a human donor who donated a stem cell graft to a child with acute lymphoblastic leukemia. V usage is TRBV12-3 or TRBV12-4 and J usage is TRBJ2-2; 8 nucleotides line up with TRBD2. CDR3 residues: CASSLGSGISTGELFF. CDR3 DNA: TGTGCCAGCAGTTTGGGTAGCGGGATAAGCACCGGGGAGCTGTTTTTT.